This section outlines one T cell receptor beta chain sequence together with its context. The antigen is not known. These data originate in a study of blood T cells in healthy people across ages. Study-level findings and limits: Significant beta diversity loss was already apparent by age around 36, declining roughly linearly. Underestimates were what the diversity estimates from one million T cells were considered to be.

There were at least 6 micrograms of total RNA extracted from every sample. The V gene lost 0 bases and the J gene lost 0 bases, with 12 bases spanning the gap. Looked up from germline, CDR1 is SGHRS and CDR2 is YFSETQ. This CDR3 has 16 amino acids. Next came a second PCR, run for about 6 to 12 cycles, which used a sample-barcoded 5' primer along with a J-beta primer mix. TCRdb ran MiXCR on the 5' RACE reads and lists one entry per CDR3 protein. The table has about 1.1 million distinct CDR3 sequences, 35% to 40% seen once; the top ten hold about an eighth. The clonotype originates from a man younger than 30 in good health. The gene calls are TRBV5-1 and TRBJ1-1; no firm D call. Sequenced input: blood. The CDR3 loop is CASSLAVRTMNTEAFF. The CDR3 nucleotides are TGCGCCAGCAGCTTGGCGGTGAGGACCATGAACACTGAAGCTTTCTTT.